This TCR beta chain was obtained from a study of patients and donors after allogeneic stem cell transplantation. From germline, CDR1 is SGHRS and CDR2 YFSETQ. The V gene lost 3 bases and the J gene lost 3 bases, with 9 bases spanning the gap. This CDR3 spans 14 amino acids. TCRdb passed the RT-PCR reads through MiXCR, listing each CDR3 protein once. The table lists about a million distinct CDR3 sequences, about 20% of them singletons. Sample: blood, either unsorted or a sorted T cell fraction (not recorded which). This sequence joins TRBV5-1 and TRBJ1-4; no reliable D call. This sequence originates from a human donor who was either an allogeneic HSCT recipient or a stem cell or donor lymphocyte infusion donor (not recorded which). It is not recorded whose cells these are; they may come from a transplant donor. The CDR3 bases are TGCGCCAGCAGCTCTCTCGGGTCTAATGAAAAACTGTTTTTT. It yields the protein CASSSLGSNEKLFF.